This T cell receptor beta chain derives from a study of T-cell memory formation after mild COVID-19. Study-wide results and limits: Contracting CD8+ clones were enriched in EMRA, CD4+ mainly in CM and EM. Cross-reactive memory appears to have joined, as suggested by some responding clones showing up in pre-infection memory.

The CDR3 has 16 amino acids. Germline V gene sequence: CDR1 MNHEY, CDR2 SVGEGT. Between the trimmed V and J ends, which lost 2 bases and 6 bases, there was a span of 16 bases. This clonotype was observed a handful of times. The antigen remains undetermined. TCRdb re-called the 5' RACE reads through MiXCR, storing one row per CDR3 protein. Of 290,000 or so distinct CDR3 sequences listed, approximately 19% were seen once; the top ten hold more than 20%. This TCR derives from a man between 18 and 29 years old who had mild COVID-19 (a few samples of this study predate the infection). Cell type and time point are not known. V and J are TRBV6-2 or TRBV6-3 and TRBJ2-2, with D maybe TRBD1 (6 bases). What was sequenced was PBMCs or a T cell subset sorted from them (not recorded which). CDR3: CASSYDRSPKAGELFF. The CDR3 DNA is TGTGCCAGCAGTTACGACAGGTCCCCGAAGGCCGGGGAGCTGTTTTTT.